This T cell receptor (beta chain) was profiled in a study of blood T cell repertoires in COVID-19. Repertoires were generated with immunoSEQ multiplex PCR, while TCRdb's copy carries only in-frame clones and drops some. The repertoire holds fewer than 25,000 clones, just over 90% seen once, with 8% in the top ten. The CDR3 extends over 14 amino acids. The ends lost 4 bases at V and 4 bases at J; junction bases unmatched: 6. Germline assignment: CDR1 SGHRS and CDR2 YFSETQ. Sequences were obtained from peripheral blood. The source is a human donor in a cohort sampled during active COVID-19. This sequence joins TRBV5-1 and TRBJ1-1; TRBD1 matches 8 bases. CDR3: CASSPRTGLTEAFF. CDR3 bases: TGCGCCAGCAGCCCGCGGACAGGGCTCACTGAAGCTTTCTTT.